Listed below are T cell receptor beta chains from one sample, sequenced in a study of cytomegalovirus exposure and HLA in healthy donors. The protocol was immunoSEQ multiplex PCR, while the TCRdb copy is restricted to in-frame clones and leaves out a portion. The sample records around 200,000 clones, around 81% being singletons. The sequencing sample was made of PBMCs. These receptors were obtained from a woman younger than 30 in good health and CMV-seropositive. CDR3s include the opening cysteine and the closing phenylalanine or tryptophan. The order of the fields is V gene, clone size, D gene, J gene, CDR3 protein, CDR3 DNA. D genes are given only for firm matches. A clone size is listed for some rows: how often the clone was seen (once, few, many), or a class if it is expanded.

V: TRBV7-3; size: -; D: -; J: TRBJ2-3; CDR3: CASSLNHPQPQYF; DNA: TGTGCCAGCAGCTTAAACCACCCACAACCGCAGTATTTT
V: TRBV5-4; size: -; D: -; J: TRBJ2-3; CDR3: CASSLWVGATDTQYF; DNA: TGTGCCAGCAGCCTCTGGGTGGGAGCCACAGATACGCAGTATTTT
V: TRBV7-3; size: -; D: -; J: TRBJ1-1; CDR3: CASSQQGGNTEAFF; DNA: TGTGCCAGCAGCCAACAGGGTGGGAACACTGAAGCTTTCTTT
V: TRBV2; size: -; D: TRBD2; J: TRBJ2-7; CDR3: CASSESSGNYEQYF; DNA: TGTGCCAGCAGTGAATCTAGCGGGAATTACGAGCAGTACTTC
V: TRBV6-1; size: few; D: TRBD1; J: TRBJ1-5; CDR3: CASSWDRASNQPQHF; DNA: TGTGCCAGCAGTTGGGACAGGGCGAGCAATCAGCCCCAGCATTTT
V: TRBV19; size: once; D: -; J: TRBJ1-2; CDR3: CASSKGQTAYGYTF; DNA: TGTGCCAGTAGTAAGGGACAAACAGCCTATGGCTACACCTTC
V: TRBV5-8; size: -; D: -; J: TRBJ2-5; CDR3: CASSDGPRVETQYF; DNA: TGTGCCAGCAGCGACGGCCCCAGGGTGGAGACCCAGTACTTC
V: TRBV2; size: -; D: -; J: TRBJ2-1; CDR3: CASSEGQIGEQFF; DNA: TGTGCCAGCAGTGAGGGCCAAATAGGTGAGCAGTTCTTC
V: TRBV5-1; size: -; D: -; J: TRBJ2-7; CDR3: CASSLAPRSGGSYEQYF; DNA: TGCGCCAGCAGCTTGGCCCCTAGGAGTGGTGGCTCCTACGAGCAGTACTTC
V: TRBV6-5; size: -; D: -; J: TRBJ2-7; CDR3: CASSYKGHYEQYF; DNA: TGTGCCAGCAGTTACAAGGGACACTACGAGCAGTACTTC
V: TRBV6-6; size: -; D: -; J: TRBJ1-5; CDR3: CASLPPGDQPQHF; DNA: TGTGCCAGCCTCCCCCCAGGGGATCAGCCCCAGCATTTT
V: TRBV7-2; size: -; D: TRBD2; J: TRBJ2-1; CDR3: CASTRFLAGGQGEQFF; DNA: TGTGCCAGCACCCGTTTTCTAGCGGGGGGGCAGGGTGAGCAGTTCTTC
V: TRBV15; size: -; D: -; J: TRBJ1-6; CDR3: CATSRGGGGTNSPLHF; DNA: TGTGCCACCAGCAGGGGCGGCGGGGGGACCAATTCACCCCTCCACTTT
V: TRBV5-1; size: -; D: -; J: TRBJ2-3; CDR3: CASSLDRGTDTQYF; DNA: TGCGCCAGCAGCTTGGATCGTGGCACAGATACGCAGTATTTT
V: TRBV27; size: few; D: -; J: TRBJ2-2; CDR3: CASRGPNTGELFF; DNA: TGTGCCAGCAGGGGCCCGAACACCGGGGAGCTGTTTTTT
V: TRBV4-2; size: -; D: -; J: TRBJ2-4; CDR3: CASSQDPGLAGNIQYF; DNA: TGTGCCAGCAGCCAAGACCCCGGGCTAGCTGGGAACATTCAGTACTTC